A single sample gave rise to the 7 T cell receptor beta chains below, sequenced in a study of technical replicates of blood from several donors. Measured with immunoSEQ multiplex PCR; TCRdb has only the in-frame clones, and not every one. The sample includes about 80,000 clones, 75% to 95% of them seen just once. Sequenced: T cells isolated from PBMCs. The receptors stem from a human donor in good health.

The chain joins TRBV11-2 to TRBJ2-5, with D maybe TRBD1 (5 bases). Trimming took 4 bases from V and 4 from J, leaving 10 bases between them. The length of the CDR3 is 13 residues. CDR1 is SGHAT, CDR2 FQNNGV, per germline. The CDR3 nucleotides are TGTGCCAGCAGCTCATGGCAGGGAGAGACCCAGTACTTC. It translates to CASSSWQGETQYF.

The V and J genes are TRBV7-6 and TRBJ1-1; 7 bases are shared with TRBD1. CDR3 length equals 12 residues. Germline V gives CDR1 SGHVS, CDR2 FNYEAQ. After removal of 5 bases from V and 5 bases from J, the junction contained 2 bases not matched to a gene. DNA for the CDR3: TGTGCCAGCAGCACCAGGGGGACTGAAGCTTTCTTT. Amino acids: CASSTRGTEAFF. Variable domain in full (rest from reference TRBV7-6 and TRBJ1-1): GAGVSQSPRYKVTKRGQDVALRCDPISGHVSLYWYRQALGQGPEFLTYFNYEAQQDKSGLPNDRFSAERPEGSISTLTIQRTEQRDSAMYRCASSTRGTEAFFGQGTRLTVV.

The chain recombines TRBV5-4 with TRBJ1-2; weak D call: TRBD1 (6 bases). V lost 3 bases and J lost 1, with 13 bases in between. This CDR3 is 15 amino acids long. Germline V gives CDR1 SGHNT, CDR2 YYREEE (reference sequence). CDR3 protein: CASSWNRTVNYGYTF. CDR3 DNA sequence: TGTGCCAGCAGCTGGAACAGGACAGTTAACTATGGCTACACCTTC.

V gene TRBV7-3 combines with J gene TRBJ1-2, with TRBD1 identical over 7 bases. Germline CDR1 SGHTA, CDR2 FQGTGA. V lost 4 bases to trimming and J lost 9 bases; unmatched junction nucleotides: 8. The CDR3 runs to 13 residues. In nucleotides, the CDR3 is TGTGCCAGCAGCTCTGGGACAGATTCACGCTACACCTTC. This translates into CASSSGTDSRYTF. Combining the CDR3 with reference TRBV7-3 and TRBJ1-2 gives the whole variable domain GAGVSQTPSNKVTEKGKYVELRCDPISGHTALYWYRQSLGQGPEFLIYFQGTGAADDSGLPNDRFFAVRPEGSVSTLKIQRTERGDSAVYLCASSSGTDSRYTFGSGTRLTVV.

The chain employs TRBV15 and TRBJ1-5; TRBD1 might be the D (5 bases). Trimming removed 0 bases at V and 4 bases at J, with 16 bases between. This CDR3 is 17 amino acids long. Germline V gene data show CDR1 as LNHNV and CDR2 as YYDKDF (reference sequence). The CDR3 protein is CATSRDWIKGLNQPQHF. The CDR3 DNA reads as TGTGCCACCAGCAGAGATTGGATTAAGGGGTTGAATCAGCCCCAGCATTTT.

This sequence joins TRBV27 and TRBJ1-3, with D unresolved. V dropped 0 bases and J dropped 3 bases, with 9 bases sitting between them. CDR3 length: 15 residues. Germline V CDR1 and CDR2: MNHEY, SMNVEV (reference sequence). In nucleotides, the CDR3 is TGTGCCAGCAGTTTATCGTACAGTAGTGGAAACACCATATATTTT. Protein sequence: CASSLSYSSGNTIYF.

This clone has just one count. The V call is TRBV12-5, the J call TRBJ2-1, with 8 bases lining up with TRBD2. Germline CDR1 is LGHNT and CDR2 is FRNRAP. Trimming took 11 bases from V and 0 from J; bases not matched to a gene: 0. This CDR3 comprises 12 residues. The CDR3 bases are TGTGCTGGGACTAGCTCCTACAATGAGCAGTTCTTC. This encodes CAGTSSYNEQFF.